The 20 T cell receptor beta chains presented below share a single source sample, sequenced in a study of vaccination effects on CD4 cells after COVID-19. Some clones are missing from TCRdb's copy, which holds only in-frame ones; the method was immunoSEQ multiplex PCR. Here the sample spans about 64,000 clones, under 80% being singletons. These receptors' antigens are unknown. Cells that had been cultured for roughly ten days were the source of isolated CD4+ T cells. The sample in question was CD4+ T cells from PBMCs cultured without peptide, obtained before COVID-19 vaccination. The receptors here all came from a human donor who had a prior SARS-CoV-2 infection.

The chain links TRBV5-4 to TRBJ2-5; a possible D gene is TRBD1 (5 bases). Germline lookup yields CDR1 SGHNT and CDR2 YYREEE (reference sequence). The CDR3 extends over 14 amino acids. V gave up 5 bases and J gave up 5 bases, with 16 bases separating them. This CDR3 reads CASSFQQGSETQYF. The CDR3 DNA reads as TGTGCCAGCAGTTTCCAGCAGGGTTCGGAGACCCAGTACTTC.

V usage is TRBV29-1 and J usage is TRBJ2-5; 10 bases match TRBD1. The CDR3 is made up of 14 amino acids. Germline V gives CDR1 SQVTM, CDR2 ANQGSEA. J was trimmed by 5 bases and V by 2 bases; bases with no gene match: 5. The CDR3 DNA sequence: TGCAGCGTTGAAAAGGGACAGGGGTGGGAGACCCAGTACTTC. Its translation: CSVEKGQGWETQYF.

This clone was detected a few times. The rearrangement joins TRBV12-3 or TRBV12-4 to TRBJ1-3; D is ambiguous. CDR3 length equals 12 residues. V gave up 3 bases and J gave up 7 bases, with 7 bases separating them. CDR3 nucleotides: TGTGCCAGCAGTTTGCTGCGTAACACCATATATTTT. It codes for CASSLLRNTIYF.

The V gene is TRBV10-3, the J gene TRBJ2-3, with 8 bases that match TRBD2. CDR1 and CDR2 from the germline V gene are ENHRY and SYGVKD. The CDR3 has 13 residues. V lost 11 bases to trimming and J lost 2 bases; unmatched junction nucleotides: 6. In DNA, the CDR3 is TGTGCCTCCGGGGGGGGACACACAGATACGCAGTATTTT. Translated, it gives CASGGGHTDTQYF.

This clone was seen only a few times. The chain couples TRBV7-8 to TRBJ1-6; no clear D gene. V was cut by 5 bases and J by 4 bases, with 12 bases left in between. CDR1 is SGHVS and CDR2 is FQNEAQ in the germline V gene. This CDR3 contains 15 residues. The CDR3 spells CASSVGGFYNSPLHF. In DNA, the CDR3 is TGTGCCAGCAGCGTTGGTGGGTTTTATAATTCACCCCTCCACTTT.

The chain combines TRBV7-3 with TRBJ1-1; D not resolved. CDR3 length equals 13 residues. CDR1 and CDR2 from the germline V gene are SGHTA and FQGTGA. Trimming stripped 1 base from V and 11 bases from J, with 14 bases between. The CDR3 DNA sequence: TGTGCCAGCAGCTTAAACCCGTCTCTAAGGGCTTTCTTT. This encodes CASSLNPSLRAFF.

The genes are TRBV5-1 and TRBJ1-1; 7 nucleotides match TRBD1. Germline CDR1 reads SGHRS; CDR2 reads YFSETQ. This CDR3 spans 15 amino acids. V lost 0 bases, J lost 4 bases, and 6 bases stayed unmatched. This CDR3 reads CASSLEIRGGTEAFF. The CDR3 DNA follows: TGCGCCAGCAGCTTGGAAATCAGGGGGGGCACTGAAGCTTTCTTT.

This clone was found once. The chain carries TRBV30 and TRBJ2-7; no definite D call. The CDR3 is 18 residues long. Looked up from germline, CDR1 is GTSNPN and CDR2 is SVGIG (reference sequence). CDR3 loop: CAPYPDKVNFESSYEQYF. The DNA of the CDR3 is TGTGCGCCATACCCTGATAAGGTCAACTTCGAAAGCTCCTACGAGCAGTACTTC.

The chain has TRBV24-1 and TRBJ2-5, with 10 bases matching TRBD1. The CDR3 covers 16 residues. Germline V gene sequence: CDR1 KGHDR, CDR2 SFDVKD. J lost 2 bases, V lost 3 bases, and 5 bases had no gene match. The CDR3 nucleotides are TGTGCCACCAGTGATGGGGGACAGGGGAAACAAGAGACCCAGTACTTC. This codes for CATSDGGQGKQETQYF.

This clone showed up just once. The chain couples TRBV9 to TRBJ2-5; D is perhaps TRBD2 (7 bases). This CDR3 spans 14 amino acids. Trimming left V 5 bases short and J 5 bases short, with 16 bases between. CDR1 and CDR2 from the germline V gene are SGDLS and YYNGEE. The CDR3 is CASSAEGGDETQYF. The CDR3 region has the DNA TGTGCCAGCAGTGCCGAAGGGGGGGATGAGACCCAGTACTTC.

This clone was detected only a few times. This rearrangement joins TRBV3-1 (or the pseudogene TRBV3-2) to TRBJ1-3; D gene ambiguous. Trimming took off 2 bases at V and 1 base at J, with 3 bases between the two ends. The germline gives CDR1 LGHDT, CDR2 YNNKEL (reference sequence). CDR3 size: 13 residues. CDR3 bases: TGTGCCAGCAGCCAACTTTCTGGAAACACCATATATTTT. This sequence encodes CASSQLSGNTIYF.

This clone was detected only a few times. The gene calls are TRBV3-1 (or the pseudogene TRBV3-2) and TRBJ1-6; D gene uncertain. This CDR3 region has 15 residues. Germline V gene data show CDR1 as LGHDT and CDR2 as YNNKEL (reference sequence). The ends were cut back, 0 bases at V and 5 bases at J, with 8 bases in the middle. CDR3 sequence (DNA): TGTGCCAGCAGCCAAGAGGACGGACATAATTCACCCCTCCACTTT. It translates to CASSQEDGHNSPLHF.

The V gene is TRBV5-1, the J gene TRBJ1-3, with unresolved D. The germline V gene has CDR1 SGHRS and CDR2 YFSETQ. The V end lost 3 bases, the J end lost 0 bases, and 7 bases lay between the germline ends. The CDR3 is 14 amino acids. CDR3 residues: CASSSTGSGNTIYF. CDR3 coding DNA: TGCGCCAGCAGCTCGACCGGCTCTGGAAACACCATATATTTT.

CDR3 sequence reads: CASSLGARDEQFF. DNA for the CDR3: TGTGCCAGCAGCTTAGGGGCAAGGGATGAGCAGTTCTTC. This chain links TRBV7-9 with TRBJ2-1; no clear D gene. Germline CDR1 and CDR2: SEHNR and FQNEAQ (reference sequence). CDR3 length: 13 residues. V lost 1 base and J lost 8, with 9 bases in between.

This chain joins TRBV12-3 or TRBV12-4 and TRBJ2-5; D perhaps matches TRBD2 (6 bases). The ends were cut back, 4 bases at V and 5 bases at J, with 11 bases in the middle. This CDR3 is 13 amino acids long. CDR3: CASSSIAAETQYF. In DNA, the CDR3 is TGTGCCAGCAGTTCAATAGCGGCGGAGACCCAGTACTTC.

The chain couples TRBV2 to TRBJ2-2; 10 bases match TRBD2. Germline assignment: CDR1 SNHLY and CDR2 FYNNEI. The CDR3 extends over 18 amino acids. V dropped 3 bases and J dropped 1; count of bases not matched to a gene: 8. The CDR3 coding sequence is TGTGCCAGCAGTGATGTCAGCGGGAGGGCCGGGAACACCGGGGAGCTGTTTTTT. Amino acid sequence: CASSDVSGRAGNTGELFF.

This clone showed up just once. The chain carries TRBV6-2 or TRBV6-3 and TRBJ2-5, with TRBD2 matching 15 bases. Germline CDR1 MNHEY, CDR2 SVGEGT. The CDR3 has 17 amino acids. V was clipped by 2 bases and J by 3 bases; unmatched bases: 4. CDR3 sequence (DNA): TGTGCCAGCAGTTACCGGACTAGCGGGAGGGGTGAAGAGACCCAGTACTTC. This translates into CASSYRTSGRGEETQYF.

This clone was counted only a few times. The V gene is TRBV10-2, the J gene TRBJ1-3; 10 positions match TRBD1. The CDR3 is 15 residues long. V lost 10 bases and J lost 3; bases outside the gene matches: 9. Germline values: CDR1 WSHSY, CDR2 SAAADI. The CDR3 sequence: CATTGQGLFGNTIYF. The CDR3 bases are TGCGCCACTACGGGACAGGGGTTGTTTGGAAACACCATATATTTT.

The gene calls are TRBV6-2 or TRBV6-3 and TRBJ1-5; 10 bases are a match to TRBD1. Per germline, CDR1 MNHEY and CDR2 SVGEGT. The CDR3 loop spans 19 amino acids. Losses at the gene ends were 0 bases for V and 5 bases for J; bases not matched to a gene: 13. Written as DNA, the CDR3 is TGTGCCAGCAGTTACTCGATATCCGGGACAGGGGCGCAGGATCAGCCCCAGCATTTT. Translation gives CASSYSISGTGAQDQPQHF.

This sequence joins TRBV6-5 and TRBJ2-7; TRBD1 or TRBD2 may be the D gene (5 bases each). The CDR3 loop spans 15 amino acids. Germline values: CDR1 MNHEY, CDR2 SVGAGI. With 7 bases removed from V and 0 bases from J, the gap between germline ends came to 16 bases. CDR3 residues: CASKELAGSSYEQYF. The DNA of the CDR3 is TGTGCCAGCAAAGAGTTGGCAGGGAGCTCCTACGAGCAGTACTTC.